This T cell receptor (beta chain) was sequenced for a study of cytomegalovirus exposure and HLA in healthy donors (dated by TCRdb to 2017 to 2019). Notes on the research overall: An earlier analysis of roughly 570 of the donors reported about 260 Gb of sequence data and 95 million to 130 million unique TCR beta sequences obtained from roughly 170 million T cells. Roughly 290 gigabases of sequencing data and approximately 92 million unique TCR sequences made up an early release that covered about 640 HLA-typed donors. Of the 300 to 450 genotyped donors, about 80% fell in the genetic ancestry cluster associated with self-reported Caucasian donors. The study aimed to test whether signatures of past pathogen exposure could be identified by cataloging public T cell receptors. The T cell repertoires of 666 subjects were profiled by immunosequencing and related to cytomegalovirus serostatus. In addition to the first cohort of approximately 650 subjects, a separate validation cohort of 130 or so different subjects was used. To predict cytomegalovirus infection status, the study combined high-throughput TCR immunosequencing, statistical association of individual TCRs with disease status, and machine learning. A later analysis re-analyzed previously published TCR beta repertoires from about 730 donors and added high-resolution HLA genotyping to study TCR occurrence patterns. The later analysis used no new phenotypic data to find candidate immune exposures, relying instead on TCR beta sequences and their occurrence across donors. In an earlier analysis of roughly 600 of the donors, high-throughput TCR beta sequencing was used to judge whether each TCR beta V gene segment behaved as functional or pseudogenic. Donor age, sex, ethnicity and CMV serostatus were collected together with the repertoire data. A later genetic analysis used genome-wide SNP genotypes for 398 of the 666 donors, treating that subset as a discovery cohort. Every repertoire in the discovery cohort had been generated on one and the same sequencing platform. HLA typing covered class I and class II loci at four-digit resolution. Typing coverage differed by locus: A, B, C, DRB1 and DQB1 were typed in about 629-640 donors, DQA1 in about 500, DPA1 in around 580, and DPB1 in around 490. Four to six DR-DQ haplotypes were handled as single units for association and clustering, since linkage in the cohort was strong. Among some 410 genotyped donors of the cohort, an average of approximately 230,000 unique TCR beta nucleotide sequences were sequenced per donor, roughly 20% of them non-productive.

CDR1 and CDR2 were assigned from the germline V gene as SGHTA and FQGNSA. The CDR3 contains 13 residues, cysteine and phenylalanine counted. Of all the DNA, just the CDR3 is kept, 39 bases in frame from base 1. The trim is 3 bases for V and 1 base for J, with a gap of 6 bases between the germline ends. The library came from the immunoSEQ multiplex PCR assay. For the multiplex PCR, a mixture combining 60 forward primers for TCR Vbeta segments and 13 reverse primers for TCR Jbeta segments was used. Amplification of the CDR3 region of rearranged TCR beta genes was performed with a multiplex PCR assay on genomic DNA. The Illumina HiSeq System was used to sequence the amplified TCR beta libraries as 87-base-pair reads. The authors' pipeline ran thus. Across the 666 repertoires, a later analysis counted 80 million or so unique TCR beta chains, 9.5 million to 13 million of which were shared by at least two donors. Raw reads were error-corrected and collapsed into unique sequences by a nearest-neighbor algorithm in which closely related sequences were merged to remove PCR and sequencing errors. Alignment of CDR3 sequences to IMGT reference sequences was used to assign V, D and J gene segments. For a sequence to be retained, a match of at least six nucleotides to both a V gene segment and a J gene segment was required. A rearrangement counted as productive if the CDR3 had no stop codons and remained in frame with V and J, and every other rearrangement counted as non-productive. CDR3 was defined according to IMGT convention as the region running from the second conserved V-encoded cysteine to the conserved J-encoded phenylalanine. The earlier analysis of about 640 of the donors excluded any sequence lacking an unambiguous match to a single V gene segment. An earlier analysis of approximately 590 of the donors classified V segments as functional when productive rearrangements were above 56.7% and as segregating when the standard deviation between donors was above 5%. A statistical classification framework was built for diagnosing cytomegalovirus status from the catalog of TCR beta chain sequences. In a later analysis, V and J genes were assigned by comparing TCR nucleotide sequences against IMGT/GENE-DB human TR gene sequences. A later analysis assigned CDR3 sequences and most-parsimonious VDJ recombination scenarios with the TCRdist pipeline. In a later analysis, each TCR beta chain was defined by its CDR3 amino acid sequence together with its V-gene family, and reads lacking a unique V-gene family were excluded. As a way to deal with suspected cross-contamination and a sequencing artifact, a later analysis dropped under 600 nucleotide sequences that were highly shared and had low generation probability. In a later analysis, a clonal expansion index was calculated for each public chain from normalized within-repertoire ranks of inferred template counts. In a later analysis, generation probabilities were computed using a VDJ recombination model fitted to out-of-frame rearrangements, and the results were checked against IGoR. Hypergeometric tests were used in a later analysis to score TCR-TCR, TCR-HLA and TCR-CMV co-occurrence, with a repertoire-size bias correction applied to the TCR pairs. To estimate false discovery rates, a later analysis permuted the HLA or CMV assignments 20 times. In a later analysis, co-occurring TCRs were grouped using DBSCAN, and TCRdist sequence similarity was added for clustering within HLA-allele-positive subsets. Co-occurrence clustering excluded repertoires with fewer than 30,000 or more than 120,000 public chains, plus five with anomalous nucleotide sharing. TCRdb obtained this table from immuneACCESS and retained in-frame rearrangements with V and J assigned. These tables miss some clones; where compared with another copy, unresolved V genes account for less than half of the shortfall, and the remainder is unexplained. V, J and clone size reflect that table, while D and trimming were determined from the DNA. A total of more than 60,000 clones appear in this sample, 78% of them only once. Nearly 9% of the sample is held by the ten biggest clonotypes.

Paper-wide results and their limitations: The cohort was sequenced for TCR beta chains only, and without alpha or paired-chain data the features that could be detected were limited. Some IMGT-functional V segments, including TRBV6-2 and TRBV6-3, could not be distinguished by the 87-base-pair reads and were therefore excluded. In a later genetic analysis, fewer N-insertions in productive TCRs were reported among donors in an Asian-associated ancestry cluster than the roughly 670-donor mean. The study listed 164 TCR beta chains as associated with cytomegalovirus. Presence/absence analyses assumed roughly uniform sequencing depth across donors, an assumption that may not hold. Because some donors lacked HLA typing at each locus, the association tests relied only on the typed subset. The authors suggested that the approach could potentially be extended to other disease states and immunological phenotypes. A few of the identified cytomegalovirus-associated TCR beta chains were confirmed in vitro to be specific for cytomegalovirus antigens. V-gene and J-gene trimming of TCR beta chains was associated with a missense DCLRE1C variant in a later genetic analysis, and the association was replicated in an independent cohort. When HLA alleles, especially DR and DQ, strongly co-occurred, attributing TCR associations to individual alleles was difficult. Linkage disequilibrium might explain the correlated functional status among segregating V segments, but an unknown experimental factor could not be excluded. The classifier was reported to diagnose cytomegalovirus status with high specificity and sensitivity in both the original and validation cohorts. While some public TCRs were present in many individuals, most TCR sequences turned up only very rarely across donors. A later analysis found that most CMV-associated TCR beta chains appeared HLA-restricted, with HLA associations seemingly driven largely by CMV exposure. In a later analysis, TCR association rates were found to vary across HLA loci, with the most associated TCRs seen for DRB1 alleles and the fewest for HLA-C alleles. A further reported finding was that TCR beta sequences accurately predicted the HLA-A and HLA-B alleles for most subjects in the first cohort. Specific HLA alleles were associated with 16,951 TCR beta sequences at a false discovery rate of 0.05 in a later analysis. A group of highly shared sequence variants was considered likely to be a technical artifact of the sequencing pipeline. In an earlier analysis of 587 of the donors, most TCR beta V segments appeared in productive rearrangements about 90% or about 30% of the time, broadly matching IMGT annotations. Around 16 rarely observed V segments, including chromosome 9 orphons, were excluded from the earlier analysis of about 500 of the donors because counts were too low. Compared with equally common non-associated chains, HLA-associated TCR beta chains in a later analysis were more clonally expanded and had lower generation probabilities. CMV serostatus was the only immune exposure information available for the cohort. A later analysis reported that several top co-occurrence clusters appeared linked to parvovirus B19, influenza, CMV and Epstein-Barr virus.

The cohort consisted of 600 or so healthy bone marrow donors. Cohort members were all nominally healthy when sampled, although unrecorded immune exposures were likely present. The donor tested CMV seropositive, placing the donor among the 250 to 300 seropositive members of the cohort. Every donor gave a peripheral blood sample, and the peripheral blood mononuclear cells from that sample were used for TCR beta sequencing. The Qiagen DNeasy Blood Extraction Kit was used to extract genomic DNA from the blood cell samples. This clone is described as medium-sized (0.01 to 0.1%). It has no known antigen specificity. No per-base quality is available; no much larger clone lies one base away.

The V and J genes are TRBV7-2 and TRBJ1-2, with no confident D gene call. Sequenced: PBMCs. The TCR sequence derives from a woman between 40 and 55 years old in good health and CMV-seropositive. Here is the DNA: TGTGCCAGCAGCTTGTTAGATAACTATGGCTACACCTTC. The resulting protein is CASSLLDNYGYTF.